Listed below are T cell receptor beta chains from one sample, sequenced in a study of Tregs in tolerant kidney transplant recipients. Profiling relied on immunoSEQ multiplex PCR, and the TCRdb table lists in-frame clones only, not all of them. The data hold 90,000 to 150,000 clones, with around 91% observed a single time. Sequenced: CD4+ T cells from blood. These receptors all stem from a human donor in good health. The CDR3 runs from the conserved cysteine through the conserved F or W. The order of the fields is CDR3 DNA, CDR3 protein, J gene, V gene, clone size, D gene. D genes are given only for firm matches. A row's size may be missing; if present it is once, few, many or a size class.

cdr3_nt: TGCGCCAGCAGCTGGACGGGACAGGCCTCTGGAAACACCATATATTTT; cdr3_aa: CASSWTGQASGNTIYF; j_call: TRBJ1-3; v_call: TRBV5-1; clone_size: -; d_call: TRBD1
cdr3_nt: TGTGCCAGCAGCGTAGTGGGTGCTCAGGAGACCCAGTACTTC; cdr3_aa: CASSVVGAQETQYF; j_call: TRBJ2-5; v_call: TRBV9; clone_size: -; d_call: -
cdr3_nt: TGTGCCAGCAGCAAAGGAGGGCTAGTCTATGGCTACACCTTC; cdr3_aa: CASSKGGLVYGYTF; j_call: TRBJ1-2; v_call: TRBV21-1; clone_size: -; d_call: -
cdr3_nt: TGTGCCAGCAGCTTACCGGAGAACACTGAAGCTTTCTTT; cdr3_aa: CASSLPENTEAFF; j_call: TRBJ1-1; v_call: TRBV7-9; clone_size: -; d_call: -
cdr3_nt: TGCGCCAGCAGCTTGCAAGCGGGGGGCTACAATGAGCAGTTCTTC; cdr3_aa: CASSLQAGGYNEQFF; j_call: TRBJ2-1; v_call: TRBV5-1; clone_size: -; d_call: TRBD2
cdr3_nt: TGCAGCGGGGGGTCATGGAAAGATGGCTACACCTTC; cdr3_aa: CSGGSWKDGYTF; j_call: TRBJ1-2; v_call: TRBV29-1; clone_size: -; d_call: -
cdr3_nt: TGTGCCAGCACGGTGAGAGGGACTCCGAGCTCCTACGAGCAGTACTTC; cdr3_aa: CASTVRGTPSSYEQYF; j_call: TRBJ2-7; v_call: TRBV6-8; clone_size: -; d_call: -
cdr3_nt: TGCGCCAGCAGTGAGTCGAACAGATTCAGCGACACTGAAGCTTTCTTT; cdr3_aa: CASSESNRFSDTEAFF; j_call: TRBJ1-1; v_call: TRBV10-1; clone_size: -; d_call: -
cdr3_nt: TGCAGCGCCGTGATAAGCTCTGGAAACACCATATATTTT; cdr3_aa: CSAVISSGNTIYF; j_call: TRBJ1-3; v_call: TRBV29-1; clone_size: -; d_call: -
cdr3_nt: TGTGCCAGCTCACCGGGACACTTGAACACTGAAGCTTTCTTT; cdr3_aa: CASSPGHLNTEAFF; j_call: TRBJ1-1; v_call: TRBV18; clone_size: -; d_call: -
cdr3_nt: TGTGCCAGCAACAGGGAAGGAGCTGGGGCCAACGTCCTGACTTTC; cdr3_aa: CASNREGAGANVLTF; j_call: TRBJ2-6; v_call: TRBV2; clone_size: -; d_call: -
cdr3_nt: TGCGCCAGCAGCACAACAGGGTTTACCTACAATGAGCAGTTCTTC; cdr3_aa: CASSTTGFTYNEQFF; j_call: TRBJ2-1; v_call: TRBV5-1; clone_size: -; d_call: -
cdr3_nt: TGTGCCAGCAGCTTACAAGGACAGACTAATGAAAAACTGTTTTTT; cdr3_aa: CASSLQGQTNEKLFF; j_call: TRBJ1-4; v_call: TRBV7-2; clone_size: -; d_call: -
cdr3_nt: TGTGCCAGCAGCTTGGAGGCGGGAGACACAGATACGCAGTATTTT; cdr3_aa: CASSLEAGDTDTQYF; j_call: TRBJ2-3; v_call: TRBV5-4; clone_size: -; d_call: TRBD2
cdr3_nt: TGTGCCAGCAGCTTCTATCAGAACACCGGGGAGCTGTTTTTT; cdr3_aa: CASSFYQNTGELFF; j_call: TRBJ2-2; v_call: TRBV5-6; clone_size: -; d_call: -
cdr3_nt: TGTGCCAGCTCACCACAACGGGGGCTGGACACTGAAGCTTTCTTT; cdr3_aa: CASSPQRGLDTEAFF; j_call: TRBJ1-1; v_call: TRBV18; clone_size: -; d_call: -
cdr3_nt: TGCGCCAGCAGCGCTGCCCCCCACCGGGTACAAGGGGAGCTGTTTTTT; cdr3_aa: CASSAAPHRVQGELFF; j_call: TRBJ2-2; v_call: TRBV5-1; clone_size: -; d_call: -
cdr3_nt: TGTGCCAGCAGCTCGAGAGGGTTACAGGAGACCCAGTACTTC; cdr3_aa: CASSSRGLQETQYF; j_call: TRBJ2-5; v_call: TRBV7-7; clone_size: -; d_call: -
cdr3_nt: TGCGCCAGCAGTGCTCTAGCGGGAGGGTCGGAGACCCAGTACTTC; cdr3_aa: CASSALAGGSETQYF; j_call: TRBJ2-5; v_call: TRBV10-2; clone_size: -; d_call: TRBD2
cdr3_nt: TGCGCCAGCAGCTTGGAACGGGGAAACTATGGCTACACCTTC; cdr3_aa: CASSLERGNYGYTF; j_call: TRBJ1-2; v_call: TRBV5-1; clone_size: once; d_call: -
cdr3_nt: TGTGCCAGCAGCTTAACTAGCGGGGGGGACAATGAGCAGTTCTTC; cdr3_aa: CASSLTSGGDNEQFF; j_call: TRBJ2-1; v_call: TRBV9; clone_size: -; d_call: TRBD2
cdr3_nt: TGCGCCAGCAGCTTGGCTCTAGTGGAGAACACTGAAGCTTTCTTT; cdr3_aa: CASSLALVENTEAFF; j_call: TRBJ1-1; v_call: TRBV5-1; clone_size: -; d_call: -
cdr3_nt: TGTGCCAGCTCCCAGGGGACTGGCTATGGCTACACCTTC; cdr3_aa: CASSQGTGYGYTF; j_call: TRBJ1-2; v_call: TRBV2; clone_size: -; d_call: -
cdr3_nt: TGCGCCAGCAGCTTGGGACTAGCGGAGTGGGCAGATACGCAGTATTTT; cdr3_aa: CASSLGLAEWADTQYF; j_call: TRBJ2-3; v_call: TRBV5-1; clone_size: -; d_call: TRBD2
cdr3_nt: TGTGCCAGCTCAGCCATAACAGGGTCCCCCAACACCGGGGAGCTGTTTTTT; cdr3_aa: CASSAITGSPNTGELFF; j_call: TRBJ2-2; v_call: TRBV18; clone_size: -; d_call: -
cdr3_nt: TGTGCCAGCTCACCACCGGGGACCTCTGGAAACACCATATATTTT; cdr3_aa: CASSPPGTSGNTIYF; j_call: TRBJ1-3; v_call: TRBV18; clone_size: -; d_call: -
cdr3_nt: TGCGCCACCAGAAGGGGCGGACAGGGAGTTTCCACTGAAGCTTTCTTT; cdr3_aa: CATRRGGQGVSTEAFF; j_call: TRBJ1-1; v_call: TRBV5-1; clone_size: -; d_call: TRBD1
cdr3_nt: TGCGCCAGCAGCTTGGTCGGGACAGTTAATGAAAAACTGTTTTTT; cdr3_aa: CASSLVGTVNEKLFF; j_call: TRBJ1-4; v_call: TRBV5-1; clone_size: -; d_call: TRBD1
cdr3_nt: TGTGCCAGCAGCGTCGGGGGGACAGTCAACACCGGGGAGCTGTTTTTT; cdr3_aa: CASSVGGTVNTGELFF; j_call: TRBJ2-2; v_call: TRBV9; clone_size: -; d_call: -
cdr3_nt: TGTGCCAGCAGTGATACAGTTGGCGGGTACGAGCAGTACTTC; cdr3_aa: CASSDTVGGYEQYF; j_call: TRBJ2-7; v_call: TRBV2; clone_size: -; d_call: -
cdr3_nt: TGTGCCAGCAGCCAAGCCGGGACCCTGGTCTATGAGCAGTTCTTC; cdr3_aa: CASSQAGTLVYEQFF; j_call: TRBJ2-1; v_call: TRBV4-2; clone_size: once; d_call: -
cdr3_nt: TGCAGCGGGGGAGGAAGGGAAGAGACCCAGTACTTC; cdr3_aa: CSGGGREETQYF; j_call: TRBJ2-5; v_call: TRBV29-1; clone_size: few; d_call: -
cdr3_nt: TGCGCCAGCAGCTTGGTCCCGGGACAGGGGGTCGATGGCTACACCTTC; cdr3_aa: CASSLVPGQGVDGYTF; j_call: TRBJ1-2; v_call: TRBV5-1; clone_size: -; d_call: TRBD1
cdr3_nt: TGTGCCAGCAGCTTACGGGCGAACCGGGAGACCCAGTACTTC; cdr3_aa: CASSLRANRETQYF; j_call: TRBJ2-5; v_call: TRBV7-8; clone_size: -; d_call: -
cdr3_nt: TGTGCCAGTAGTATGTTTGTAGGAGGAGATACGCAGTATTTT; cdr3_aa: CASSMFVGGDTQYF; j_call: TRBJ2-3; v_call: TRBV19; clone_size: -; d_call: -
cdr3_nt: TGTGCCTGGAGTAGTGCCGGGACAGGGATGCCCAAAAACATTCAGTACTTC; cdr3_aa: CAWSSAGTGMPKNIQYF; j_call: TRBJ2-4; v_call: TRBV30; clone_size: -; d_call: TRBD1
cdr3_nt: TGTGCCAGCAGCTTAGAGCAGGGGTTGGGCTATGGCTACACCTTC; cdr3_aa: CASSLEQGLGYGYTF; j_call: TRBJ1-2; v_call: TRBV7-2; clone_size: -; d_call: -
cdr3_nt: TGTGCCAGCAGCCAAGACCCCCTCGGTAGCGGGACGCACGAGCAGTACTTC; cdr3_aa: CASSQDPLGSGTHEQYF; j_call: TRBJ2-7; v_call: TRBV4-2; clone_size: -; d_call: TRBD2
cdr3_nt: TGTGCCAGTAGTATAGATCGTTGGGTGACAGGGAATGGCTACACCTTC; cdr3_aa: CASSIDRWVTGNGYTF; j_call: TRBJ1-2; v_call: TRBV19; clone_size: -; d_call: TRBD1
cdr3_nt: TGTGCCAGTAGCGACCAAAGACAGAATGAAAAACTGTTTTTT; cdr3_aa: CASSDQRQNEKLFF; j_call: TRBJ1-4; v_call: TRBV19; clone_size: -; d_call: -
cdr3_nt: TGTGCCAGCAGTTTCCCACAGGGGTCGAACACCGGGGAGCTGTTTTTT; cdr3_aa: CASSFPQGSNTGELFF; j_call: TRBJ2-2; v_call: TRBV27; clone_size: -; d_call: TRBD1
cdr3_nt: TGTGCCAGCAGCTTCATCGGGGATACGCAGTATTTT; cdr3_aa: CASSFIGDTQYF; j_call: TRBJ2-3; v_call: TRBV7-3; clone_size: -; d_call: -
cdr3_nt: TGTGCCAGCAGTGGGATAGCGGGATCGAAGACCCAGTACTTC; cdr3_aa: CASSGIAGSKTQYF; j_call: TRBJ2-5; v_call: TRBV6-4; clone_size: -; d_call: TRBD2
cdr3_nt: TGTGCCAGCAGCTTAACCACTAGCGCCGGGGAGCTGTTTTTT; cdr3_aa: CASSLTTSAGELFF; j_call: TRBJ2-2; v_call: TRBV7-3; clone_size: -; d_call: TRBD2
cdr3_nt: TGTGCCAGCAGTGAGGAGGGACTCTCCTACGAGCAGTACTTC; cdr3_aa: CASSEEGLSYEQYF; j_call: TRBJ2-7; v_call: TRBV2; clone_size: -; d_call: -
cdr3_nt: TGCAGCGTTGAGCTGGCGGGGGGCCTCAATGAGCAGTTCTTC; cdr3_aa: CSVELAGGLNEQFF; j_call: TRBJ2-1; v_call: TRBV29-1; clone_size: once; d_call: TRBD2
cdr3_nt: TGTGCCAGCAGAGCTACCAATGAGCAGTTCTTC; cdr3_aa: CASRATNEQFF; j_call: TRBJ2-1; v_call: TRBV6-6; clone_size: once; d_call: -
cdr3_nt: TGCGCCAGCAGCCAGTTCTATGGGGTCGGAGACTCTGGGGCCAACGTCCTGACTTTC; cdr3_aa: CASSQFYGVGDSGANVLTF; j_call: TRBJ2-6; v_call: TRBV5-1; clone_size: -; d_call: -